The TCR beta chain described here comes from a study of blood T cell repertoires in COVID-19 (dated by TCRdb to between 2020 and 2021). Some background on the complete study: Samples from collaborators originated in the United States, Italy and Spain and spanned both the acute and convalescent phases of COVID-19. The prospective study material was composed of cDNA or gDNA derived from T cells, B-cell-depleted T cells, or PBMCs. The dataset comprised deeply sampled blood TCRbeta repertoires from subjects exposed to, actively infected with, or recovered from COVID-19. The repertoires were made available in a free public database intended to serve as a resource for research on the immune response to SARS-CoV-2. The samples were drawn from the first 160 participants of the ongoing ImmuneRACE study and from 950 to 1,500 subjects provided by 6 global collaborators. A de-identified subject ID, COVID-19 status, age in years and sex were almost always included in the sample metadata. Where available, HLA class I and class II types were taken from metadata supplied by the sample provider and were not determined by assay-based typing. Paper-wide results and their limitations: The amount of clinical and demographic metadata varied by source and participant and was provided uncurated.

This clone came up once. Its antigen is unknown. Within one base of it there is no much larger clone, and no base qualities were kept. Participants in the prospective study were aged about 18 to 95 years, lived in 20 to 30 United States geographic areas, and enrolled through a virtual design. Cohort assignment in the prospective study relied on participant-reported clinical history from a screening survey and a study questionnaire. Each participant in the prospective study had whole blood, serum and a nasopharyngeal or oropharyngeal swab collected by mobile phlebotomists. Over an approximately two-month period, participants in the prospective study had the option of providing additional blood draws and questionnaires. Before DNA extraction, blood samples from the prospective study were shipped at room temperature or frozen. TCRbeta CDR3 regions were amplified from genomic DNA by means of the immunoSEQ Assay, a bias-controlled multiplex PCR. The original pipeline was this. Within the assay, amplification of reference gene primers was used to estimate how many nucleated cells each sample contained. To quantify the absolute abundance of each unique TCRbeta CDR3 rearrangement, sequence reads were collapsed and filtered. For each sample, productive Simpson clonality was calculated as the square root of Simpson's diversity index over productive rearrangements. Imported from immuneACCESS, the table was reduced by TCRdb to in-frame sequences with V and J called. These copies leave out some clones; in studies compared against another copy, an unresolved V gene accounts for under half, and the cause of the remainder is not known. D and trimming were read from the DNA, whereas the V and J calls and clone size are those reported in that table. The sample yields a few hundred thousand clones; about 79% were counted once. The ten largest clones take up about 1.3% of the sample.

V loses 2 bases, J loses 2 bases, and the germline ends lie 16 bases apart. From its cysteine to its phenylalanine, the CDR3 spans 17 amino acids. Only the CDR3 DNA stays, 51 bases, in frame from base 1. CDR1 and CDR2 are read off the germline V gene (reference sequence) as PRHDT and FYEKMQ. The receptor chain draws on TRBV13 and TRBJ2-1, with TRBD1 tentatively as D gene (5 bases match). Material: PBMCs or T cells enriched from blood (not recorded which). The source is a woman aged 40 to 50 with acute COVID-19. The encoded CDR3 is CASSLRGQVLPYNEQFF. The nucleotides read TGTGCCAGCAGCTTAAGAGGACAAGTCCTTCCCTACAATGAGCAGTTCTTC. When the CDR3 is completed using the reference TRBV13 and TRBJ2-1 genes on either side, the full variable domain is AAGVIQSPRHLIKEKRETATLKCYPIPRHDTVYWYQQGPGQDPQFLISFYEKMQSDKGSIPDRFSAQQFSDYHSELNMSSLELGDSALYFCASSLRGQVLPYNEQFFGPGTRLTVL.